The following is a T cell receptor beta chain sequence with its context. This sample is drawn from a study of shared clonotypes between healthy human individuals. This CDR3 region has 14 residues. The V end was cut by 6 bases, the J end by 0 bases, with 11 bases between. CDR1 and CDR2 (germline): MNHEY, SMNVEV (reference sequence). CD45RO-negative, CCR7-selected cells formed the naive CD8 fraction, which excluded terminally differentiated effector memory CD45RA+ cells. There were no recent acute infections or vaccinations among the donors, who were healthy HIV-negative adults. Replicate PCRs run on sorted subsets employed approximately 200 ng DNA, some 33,000 T cell genomes. Repertoires were generated with immunoSEQ multiplex PCR, while TCRdb's copy carries only in-frame clones and drops some. The table has about 800,000 clones, 90% to 97% seen once.

The chain couples TRBV27 to TRBJ1-1, with unresolved D. The receptor was derived from a man between 25 and 39 years old in good health. Source material: naive CD8+ T cells sorted from blood. This chain's CDR3 is CASRKTGLNTEAFF. The CDR3 DNA reads as TGTGCCAGCAGAAAAACGGGGTTGAACACTGAAGCTTTCTTT.